This entry describes one T cell receptor (beta chain). This clone was picked up one time. The specificity of this receptor is unknown. Per-base qualities were not stored, and no clone one base away is much larger. The time point label, as the study defines it: baseline before first vaccination. Vaccinee samples came from UK trials COV001 and COV002, including a single-blind randomized controlled phase 2/3 trial of AZD1222 (ChAdOx1 nCoV-19) in healthy adults. Trial participant PBMC samples were collected at day 0 and day 28 after the second dose for TCRbeta chain sequencing. Taken from cysteine to phenylalanine, the CDR3 has 13 residues. The sequence is cut down to CDR3 DNA, 39 bases in frame from base 1. CDR1 is given as SQVTM and CDR2 as ANQGSEA, both from the germline V gene. V drops 2 bases and J drops 5 bases, leaving 12 bases in between. The CDR3 regions of human TCRbeta chains were analyzed by immunosequencing. The published analysis was carried out like this. Repertoire TCRs were matched against a reference library of SARS-CoV-2-specific TCRs generated with the MIRA antigen-specificity platform. Breadth was defined as the fraction of unique TCRs that were SARS-CoV-2-associated, and depth was defined as the fraction of total T cells that were SARS-CoV-2-associated. Each spike-specific TCR was assigned to its reactive spike region and to a CD4 or CD8 class using the MIRA data. Log10-transformed breadth and depth values were compared by one-way ANOVA with Sidak's multiple comparisons tests. Not all clones reach the TCRdb copy of this immuneACCESS table, which keeps in-frame sequences only. Checked studies attribute under half of the gap to unresolved V genes and leave the rest unexplained. That table gives V, J and clone size, and the DNA gave D and trimming. The sample includes 60,000 to 80,000 clones, with 80% to 90% observed a single time. Jointly, the top ten make up 4% to 5% of the sample.

This specimen belongs to a study of T cell responses to AZD1222 COVID-19 vaccine (dated by TCRdb to the early 2020s). Background for the entire study: AZD1222 recipients whose second dose came at about 4 weeks and those whose second dose came at about 12 weeks were combined into one group, since spike-specific TCR depth and breadth did not differ between the two schedules. A total of around 240 trial participants underwent TCR sequencing, of whom 207 received two doses of AZD1222 and 26 received two doses of the MenACWY control vaccine. Enrollment into the trials was organized by age into subgroups of 18-55, 56-69 and 70-plus years, and those subgroups contained roughly 150, 30 and 60 TCR-sequenced participants, respectively. The study at large found these results: Conclusions about previously exposed vaccinees are limited, since just six or seven AZD1222 recipients were seropositive for SARS-CoV-2 at baseline. The 56-69-year group was small, and its depth increase did not reach significance, likely because of low power. Because no samples from the day 14 peak response were available, repertoires could be characterized only after the peak T cell response. The whole spike protein was spanned by vaccine-associated CD4 TCRs, and dominant responses were seen in regions 160-218 and 743-854. After two AZD1222 doses, spike-specific TCR breadth and depth were significantly higher than at day 0 and than in MenACWY recipients. Participants were mostly white British, with more females than males. The authors suggested clonal diversity may have been underestimated. Reportedly, close to half of the unique spike-specific TCRs recognized epitopes lying outside the regions that are mutated in the B.1.351 and B.1.1.7 variants.

The sequence joins TRBV29-1 to TRBJ2-5, with no confidently assigned D gene. The sequences come from peripheral blood, collected on day 0 of AZD1222 vaccination. The receptor was isolated from an adult in good health. The DNA sequence is given as TGCAGCGTTGAAAGGCAGCTTGACGAGACCCAGTACTTC. This gives the protein CSVERQLDETQYF.